The 22 T cell receptor beta chains listed next were all sequenced from one sample in a study of CXCR3-negative and CXCR3-positive naive CD8 T cells. TRB cDNA libraries were made by UMI-labeled 5' RACE. Reprocessing the 5' RACE reads, TCRdb reports a single entry for every CDR3 protein and omits DNA. The sample has 4,000 or so distinct CDR3 sequences, and its top ten clones hold 1.5% to 2%. Input material: naive CXCR3- CD8+ T cells from blood. Subset in this sample: CD45RO-CCR7+CD27+CD95- naive CD8+ T cells lacking CXCR3 (TNR3-). These receptors were obtained from a human donor in good health. Some clones in this sample may be carry-over from other donors' samples.

This clonotype is classed as medium-sized by frequency. The V gene is TRBV6-2 or TRBV6-3, the J gene TRBJ2-4; lacking DNA, the TRBD1 call made by TCRdb goes unchecked. The CDR3 sequence is 13 residues long. Germline CDR1 MNHEY, CDR2 SVGEGT. The CDR3 sequence is CASTPGSQNIQYF.

Considering frequency, this clonotype is medium-sized. V gene TRBV5-1 combines with J gene TRBJ2-5; the TRBD1 assignment by TCRdb is unverifiable without DNA. Germline CDR1 SGHRS, CDR2 YFSETQ. The CDR3 consists of 13 residues. The CDR3 is CASSGTATETQYF.

This rearrangement joins TRBV7-7 to TRBJ2-7; TCRdb's assignment of TRBD1 cannot be checked, as there is no DNA. There are 15 residues in the CDR3. Germline V lookup: CDR1 SSHAT, CDR2 FNYEAQ (reference sequence). The CDR3 loop is CASSTGTGPSYEQYF.

This chain links TRBV30 with TRBJ1-1. CDR3 size: 12 residues. The germline V gene has CDR1 GTSNPN and CDR2 SVGIG (reference sequence). CDR3 sequence: CAWSVSRPEAFF.

This clonotype registers medium-sized by frequency. The chain carries TRBV4-3 and TRBJ1-1. CDR3 length: 12 amino acids. Per germline, CDR1 LGHNA and CDR2 YSLEER. The CDR3 is CASSQDGLRAFF.

The V and J genes are TRBV4-1 and TRBJ1-2; as DNA is missing, the TRBD1 call by TCRdb cannot be tested. The CDR3 totals 16 residues. Germline V gene lookup returns CDR1 MGHRA and CDR2 YSYEKL. Here the CDR3 reads CASSQEVGDPYYGYTF.

The V and J genes are TRBV19 and TRBJ1-1; the D call from TCRdb, TRBD1, cannot be confirmed without DNA. Germline CDR1 is LNHDA and CDR2 is SQIVND (reference sequence). This CDR3 spans 12 amino acids. CDR3 in amino acids: CACLTGGTEAFF.

This clonotype is medium-sized by frequency. The chain uses TRBV27 and TRBJ1-2; TCRdb names TRBD1, which stays unverified in the absence of DNA. This CDR3 is built from 13 residues. CDR1 is MNHEY and CDR2 is SMNVEV in the germline V gene (reference sequence). CDR3 loop: CASSPRGYYGYTF.

Judged by frequency, this clonotype is medium-sized. This sequence joins TRBV29-1 and TRBJ1-2. The germline CDR1 and CDR2 sequences are SQVTM and ANQGSEA. The CDR3 totals 13 residues. The CDR3: CSVEDVRSYGYTF.

The rearrangement uses TRBV2 and TRBJ2-7; TCRdb outputs TRBD1, but without DNA this stays unchecked. There are 13 residues in the CDR3. CDR1 and CDR2 (germline): SNHLY, FYNNEI. CDR3 sequence: CASSITGGYEQYF.

Its frequency marks this clonotype as medium-sized. The chain uses TRBV29-1 and TRBJ1-2. The CDR3 runs to 14 residues. Germline V gives CDR1 SQVTM, CDR2 ANQGSEA. The CDR3 here is CSVEDPVAGYGYTF. The full variable domain, with the rest looked up from reference TRBV29-1 and TRBJ1-2, is SAVISQKPSRDICQRGTSLTIQCQVDSQVTMMFWYRQQPGQSLTLIATANQGSEATYESGFVIDKFPISRPNLTFSTLTVSNMSPEDSSIYLCSVEDPVAGYGYTFGSGTRLTVV.

This clonotype is classed as medium-sized (0.01 to 0.1%) by frequency. The J gene is TRBJ2-2, the V gene TRBV12-3 or TRBV12-4. This CDR3 has 15 residues. CDR3 sequence reads: CASSSETANTGELFF.

The chain combines TRBV10-1 with TRBJ2-1; TCRdb's D gene call, TRBD2, goes unchecked for lack of DNA. This CDR3 comprises 17 residues. Germline values: CDR1 WNHNN, CDR2 SYGVQD (reference sequence). CDR3 amino acids: CASSPGTSGHSYNEQFF.

CDR3 amino acids: CASSQVIYSGSVGELFF. The V gene is TRBV3-1, the J gene TRBJ2-2; as DNA is missing, the TRBD2 call by TCRdb cannot be tested. The germline CDR1 and CDR2 sequences are LGHDT and YNNKEL (reference sequence). The CDR3 is 17 residues long.

This clonotype is identified as medium-sized from frequency. The chain joins TRBV25-1 to TRBJ1-1; TCRdb picks TRBD1, but there is no DNA to check that call. Germline loops: CDR1 MGHDK, CDR2 SYGVNS. The length of the CDR3 is 15 residues. The CDR3 sequence is CASSATGTANTEAFF.

This clonotype counts as medium-sized by frequency. J is TRBJ2-6 and V is TRBV30; TCRdb gives TRBD2 as the D gene, but with no DNA this cannot be confirmed. CDR1 is GTSNPN, CDR2 SVGIG, per germline (reference sequence). CDR3 size: 18 residues. The CDR3: CAWSAPGTSGAGANVLTF.

By frequency, this clonotype registers large. The chain is built from TRBV13 and TRBJ2-5. This CDR3 has 11 residues. CDR1 and CDR2 from the germline V gene are PRHDT and FYEKMQ (reference sequence). The CDR3: CASSVGETQYF.

The rearrangement joins TRBV6-5 to TRBJ2-1; TCRdb designates TRBD2, a call that cannot be tested without DNA. The CDR3 contains 13 residues. Germline-derived CDR1 and CDR2 are MNHEY and SVGAGI. The CDR3: CASSRFTSGTAFF.

This sequence joins TRBV29-1 and TRBJ1-3; TCRdb gives TRBD1 as the D gene, but with no DNA this cannot be confirmed. There are 14 residues in the CDR3. Germline assignment: CDR1 SQVTM and CDR2 ANQGSEA. This chain's CDR3 is CSAALWGSGNTIYF.

CDR3 sequence reads: CASSPGFRYYNEQFF. The chain uses TRBV19 and TRBJ2-1; TCRdb's assignment of TRBD1 cannot be checked, as there is no DNA. The CDR3 spans 15 residues. Germline-derived CDR1 and CDR2 are LNHDA and SQIVND (reference sequence).

According to its frequency, this clonotype is medium-sized. This chain links TRBV6-6 with TRBJ2-7. The CDR3 has 15 amino acids. Germline V gives CDR1 MNHNY, CDR2 SVGAGI (reference sequence). The CDR3 here is CASSYSGPRSYEQYF.

In terms of frequency, this clonotype is medium-sized. The chain recombines TRBV6-2 or TRBV6-3 with TRBJ2-1. This CDR3 region has 13 residues. The germline CDR1 and CDR2 sequences are MNHEY and SVGEGT. Here the CDR3 reads CASSYGLNNEQFF.